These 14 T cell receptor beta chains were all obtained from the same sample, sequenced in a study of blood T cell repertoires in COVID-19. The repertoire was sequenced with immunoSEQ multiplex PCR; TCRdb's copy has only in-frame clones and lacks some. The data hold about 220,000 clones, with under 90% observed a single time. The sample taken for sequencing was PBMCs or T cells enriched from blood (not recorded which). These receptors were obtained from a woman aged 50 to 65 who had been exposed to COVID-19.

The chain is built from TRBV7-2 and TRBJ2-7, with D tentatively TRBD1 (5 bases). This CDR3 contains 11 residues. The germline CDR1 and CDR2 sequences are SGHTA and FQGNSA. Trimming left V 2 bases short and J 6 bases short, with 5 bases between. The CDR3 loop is CASSLRGEQYF. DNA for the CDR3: TGTGCCAGCAGCTTAAGGGGCGAGCAGTACTTC.

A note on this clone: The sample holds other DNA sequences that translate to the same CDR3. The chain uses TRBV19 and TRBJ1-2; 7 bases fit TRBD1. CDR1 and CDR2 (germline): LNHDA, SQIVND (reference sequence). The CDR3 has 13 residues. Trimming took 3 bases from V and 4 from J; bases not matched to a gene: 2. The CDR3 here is CASSIGTAYGYTF. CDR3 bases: TGTGCCAGTAGTATCGGGACAGCCTATGGCTACACCTTC.

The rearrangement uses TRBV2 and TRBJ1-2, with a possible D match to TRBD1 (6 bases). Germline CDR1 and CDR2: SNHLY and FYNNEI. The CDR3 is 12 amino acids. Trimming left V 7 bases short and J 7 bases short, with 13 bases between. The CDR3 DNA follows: TGTGCCAGCACAAGGGGGTTAGGTGGCTACACCTTC. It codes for CASTRGLGGYTF.

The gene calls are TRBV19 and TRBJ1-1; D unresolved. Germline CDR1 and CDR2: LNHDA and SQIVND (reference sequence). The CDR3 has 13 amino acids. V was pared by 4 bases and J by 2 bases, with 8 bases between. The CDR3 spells CASSTLRNTEAFF. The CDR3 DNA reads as TGTGCCAGTAGTACCCTGAGAAACACTGAAGCTTTCTTT.

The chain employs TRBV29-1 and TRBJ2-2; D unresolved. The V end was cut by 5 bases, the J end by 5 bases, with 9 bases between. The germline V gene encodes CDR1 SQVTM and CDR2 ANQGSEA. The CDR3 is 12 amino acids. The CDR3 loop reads CSVHSVTGELFF. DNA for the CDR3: TGCAGCGTTCACAGTGTAACCGGGGAGCTGTTTTTT.

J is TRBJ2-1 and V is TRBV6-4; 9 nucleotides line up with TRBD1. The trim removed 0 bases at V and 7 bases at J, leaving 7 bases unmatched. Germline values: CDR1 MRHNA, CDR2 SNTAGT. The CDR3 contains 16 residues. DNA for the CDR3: TGTGCCAGCAGTGACTCGACAGGGGGGGATGTAAATGAGCAGTTCTTC. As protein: CASSDSTGGDVNEQFF.

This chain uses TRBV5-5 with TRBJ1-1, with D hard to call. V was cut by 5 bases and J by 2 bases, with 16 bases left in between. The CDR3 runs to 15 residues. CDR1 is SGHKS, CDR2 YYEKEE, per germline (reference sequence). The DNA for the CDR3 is TGTGCCAGCAGGGACGTGGGGAGTGCAAACACTGAAGCTTTCTTT. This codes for CASRDVGSANTEAFF.

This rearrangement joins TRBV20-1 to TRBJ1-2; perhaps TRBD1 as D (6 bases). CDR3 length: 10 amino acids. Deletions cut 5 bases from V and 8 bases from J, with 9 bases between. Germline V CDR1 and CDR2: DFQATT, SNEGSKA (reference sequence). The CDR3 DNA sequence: TGCAGTGCTTACAGGGTGGGCTACACCTTC. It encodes CSAYRVGYTF.

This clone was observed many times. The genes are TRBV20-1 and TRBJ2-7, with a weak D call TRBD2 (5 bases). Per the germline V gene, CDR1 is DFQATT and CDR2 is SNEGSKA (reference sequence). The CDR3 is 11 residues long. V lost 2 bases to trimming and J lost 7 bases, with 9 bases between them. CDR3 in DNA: TGCAGTGCTAGATTAGGGAGTGAGCAGTACTTC. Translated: CSARLGSEQYF.

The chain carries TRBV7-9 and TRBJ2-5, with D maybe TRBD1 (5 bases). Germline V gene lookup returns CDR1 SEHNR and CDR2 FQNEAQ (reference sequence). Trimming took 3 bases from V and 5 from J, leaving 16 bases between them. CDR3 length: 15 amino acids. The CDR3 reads CASSFIGAHEETQYF. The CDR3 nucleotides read TGTGCCAGCAGCTTTATTGGGGCGCATGAGGAGACCCAGTACTTC.

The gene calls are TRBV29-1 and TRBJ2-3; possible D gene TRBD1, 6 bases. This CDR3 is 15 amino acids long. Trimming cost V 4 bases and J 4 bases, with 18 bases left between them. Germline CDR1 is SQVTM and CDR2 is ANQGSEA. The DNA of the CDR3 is TGCAGCGTTGTAGGGTCAGGGGATCATCCAGATACGCAGTATTTT. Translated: CSVVGSGDHPDTQYF.

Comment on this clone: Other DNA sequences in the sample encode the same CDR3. The CDR3 DNA reads as TGTGCCTGGAGCCCAGGACAGTCGAACACTGAAGCTTTCTTT. Amino acid sequence: CAWSPGQSNTEAFF. The gene calls are TRBV30 and TRBJ1-1, with D maybe TRBD1 (6 bases). V lost 3 bases and J lost 1, with 12 bases in between. The CDR3 contains 14 residues. CDR1 and CDR2 (germline): GTSNPN, SVGIG (reference sequence).

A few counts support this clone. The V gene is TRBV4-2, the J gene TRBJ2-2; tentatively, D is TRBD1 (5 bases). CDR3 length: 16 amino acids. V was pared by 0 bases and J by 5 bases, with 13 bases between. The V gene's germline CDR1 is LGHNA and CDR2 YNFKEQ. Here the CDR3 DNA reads TGTGCCAGCAGCCAAGATGGTCGCAGGGTGACCGGGGAGCTGTTTTTT. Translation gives CASSQDGRRVTGELFF.

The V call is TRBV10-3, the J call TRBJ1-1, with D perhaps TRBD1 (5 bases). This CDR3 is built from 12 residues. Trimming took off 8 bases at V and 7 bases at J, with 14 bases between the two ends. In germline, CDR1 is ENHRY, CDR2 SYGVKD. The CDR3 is CAISKDSFEAFF. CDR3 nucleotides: TGTGCCATCTCAAAAGACAGTTTTGAAGCTTTCTTT.